This T cell receptor beta chain was sequenced during a study of cytomegalovirus exposure and HLA in healthy donors. V trimming: 0 bases; J trimming: 6 bases; junction bases outside the gene matches: 8. The CDR3 spans 16 residues. The germline CDR1 and CDR2 sequences are MGHRA and YSYEKL. With 60 Vbeta and 13 Jbeta primers, the PCR was carried out. The repertoire was sequenced with immunoSEQ multiplex PCR; TCRdb's copy has only in-frame clones and lacks some. The sample lists 100,000 to 150,000 clones; around 8.5% were seen once. The chain links TRBV4-1 to TRBJ1-5; 7 nucleotides line up with TRBD1. Material for sequencing was PBMCs. The sequence derives from a man aged 40-50 years in good health and CMV-seronegative. The CDR3 spells CASSQDEIRGVQPQHF. CDR3 DNA sequence: TGCGCCAGCAGCCAAGATGAGATCAGGGGGGTTCAGCCCCAGCATTTT.